This paragraph reports one T cell receptor beta chain. Its target is unknown. This specimen belongs to a study of cytomegalovirus exposure and HLA in healthy donors. Findings and limits, study-wide: Cytomegalovirus-associated TCR beta chains were listed, numbering 150 to 200.

The CDR3 has 18 residues. With 7 bases clipped from V and 0 bases from J, the junction kept 12 bases outside the gene matches. Germline V gene data show CDR1 as LNHDA and CDR2 as SQIVND (reference sequence). The repertoire was sequenced with immunoSEQ multiplex PCR; TCRdb's copy has only in-frame clones and lacks some. The sample consists of about 180,000 clones, 85% of them appearing once. Sequences were obtained from PBMCs. This chain connects TRBV19 to TRBJ2-6; 7 nucleotides agree with TRBD2. The clonotype originates from a man aged 18 to 29 in good health and CMV-seropositive. CDR3 DNA: TGTGCCAGTACCCCTTGGGGGGGTAAGCCCTCTGGGGCCAACGTCCTGACTTTC. As protein: CASTPWGGKPSGANVLTF.